The rows below give T cell receptor beta chains drawn from one sample of a study of cytomegalovirus exposure and HLA in healthy donors. Sequencing was performed with immunoSEQ multiplex PCR; in TCRdb, only in-frame clones are kept and a portion is missing. The top ten clones hold roughly 7.1% of a sample with 90,000 to 100,000 clones, 70% to 80% of them seen once. Sample: PBMCs. The receptors stem from a female donor in good health and CMV-seronegative. The CDR3 runs from the conserved cysteine through the conserved F or W. A D gene is named only where the DNA matches it firmly. Clone size, where shown, is once, few, many, or a class for clones that have expanded.

D gene	V gene	J gene	clone size	CDR3 protein	CDR3 DNA
TRBD1	TRBV28	TRBJ2-1	few	CASSLLGGQGAGNEQFF	TGTGCCAGCAGTTTATTGGGCGGACAGGGGGCGGGAAATGAGCAGTTCTTC
TRBD1	TRBV5-1	TRBJ1-2	.	CASSPRGDSRHGYTF	TGCGCCAGCAGCCCCCGTGGGGACAGTCGGCATGGCTACACCTTC
.	TRBV5-5	TRBJ1-3	.	CASSLAAYYSGNTIYF	TGTGCCAGCAGCTTGGCAGCCTACTACTCTGGAAACACCATATATTTT
.	TRBV7-6	TRBJ2-1	.	CASSLGQATHEQFF	TGTGCCAGCAGCTTAGGGCAGGCCACCCATGAGCAGTTCTTC
TRBD1	TRBV4-2	TRBJ2-5	.	CASSQDRGGGRETQYF	TGTGCCAGCAGCCAAGATAGAGGGGGCGGCAGGGAGACCCAGTACTTC
TRBD2	TRBV18	TRBJ2-7	.	CASSRGLAENYEQYF	TGTGCCAGCTCACGCGGACTAGCGGAAAACTACGAGCAGTACTTC
.	TRBV23-1	TRBJ2-3	.	CASSQGGLSTDTQYF	TGCGCCAGCAGTCAAGGCGGGCTGTCCACAGATACGCAGTATTTT
.	TRBV5-1	TRBJ1-1	.	CASSSLWGDTEAFF	TGCGCCAGCAGCTCCCTCTGGGGGGACACTGAAGCTTTCTTT
TRBD1	TRBV9	TRBJ1-3	.	CASSVTGGNSGNTIYF	TGTGCCAGCAGCGTAACAGGGGGTAACTCTGGAAACACCATATATTTT
.	TRBV7-9	TRBJ2-7	.	CASSLTPGEGSYEQYF	TGTGCCAGCAGCTTAACCCCAGGGGAGGGCTCCTACGAGCAGTACTTC
.	TRBV4-2	TRBJ1-2	once	CASSQEGAEGTVYGYTF	TGTGCCAGCAGCCAAGAGGGCGCTGAGGGAACCGTCTATGGCTACACCTTC
TRBD1	TRBV7-9	TRBJ2-7	few	CASSLTGGATEQYF	TGTGCCAGCAGCCTGACAGGGGGCGCGACCGAGCAGTACTTC
.	TRBV9	TRBJ2-7	.	CASTLKDTTYEQYF	TGTGCCAGCACCCTTAAGGACACGACTTACGAGCAGTACTTC
.	TRBV7-9	TRBJ1-1	.	CSSSPATVEAFF	TGTTCCAGCAGCCCAGCGACAGTAGAAGCTTTCTTT
TRBD1	TRBV7-9	TRBJ1-4	.	CASSWDRGGEKLFF	TGTGCCAGCAGCTGGGACAGGGGAGGCGAAAAACTGTTTTTT
TRBD1	TRBV6-5	TRBJ1-5	.	CATGTGVERDQPQHF	TGTGCCACCGGGACAGGGGTTGAGCGGGATCAGCCCCAGCATTTT
TRBD1	TRBV6-5	TRBJ1-6	.	CASSYSGTVYNSPLHF	TGTGCCAGCAGTTACTCCGGGACAGTATATAATTCACCCCTCCACTTT
.	TRBV6-6	TRBJ2-5	.	CASSYSGSQETQYF	TGTGCCAGCAGTTACTCTGGCTCCCAAGAGACCCAGTACTTC
TRBD1	TRBV5-1	TRBJ1-1	.	CASSVTGLGNTEAFF	TGCGCCAGCAGCGTGACAGGGTTGGGGAACACTGAAGCTTTCTTT
TRBD2	TRBV7-3	TRBJ2-5	few	CASSPSGGVQETQYF	TGTGCCAGCAGCCCTAGCGGGGGGGTCCAAGAGACCCAGTACTTC
.	TRBV5-4	TRBJ2-3	.	CASSLYGVTDTQYF	TGTGCCAGCAGCTTGTACGGGGTCACAGATACGCAGTATTTT
.	TRBV29-1	TRBJ2-5	.	CSSSGTQETQYF	TGCAGCTCCTCTGGGACACAAGAGACCCAGTACTTC